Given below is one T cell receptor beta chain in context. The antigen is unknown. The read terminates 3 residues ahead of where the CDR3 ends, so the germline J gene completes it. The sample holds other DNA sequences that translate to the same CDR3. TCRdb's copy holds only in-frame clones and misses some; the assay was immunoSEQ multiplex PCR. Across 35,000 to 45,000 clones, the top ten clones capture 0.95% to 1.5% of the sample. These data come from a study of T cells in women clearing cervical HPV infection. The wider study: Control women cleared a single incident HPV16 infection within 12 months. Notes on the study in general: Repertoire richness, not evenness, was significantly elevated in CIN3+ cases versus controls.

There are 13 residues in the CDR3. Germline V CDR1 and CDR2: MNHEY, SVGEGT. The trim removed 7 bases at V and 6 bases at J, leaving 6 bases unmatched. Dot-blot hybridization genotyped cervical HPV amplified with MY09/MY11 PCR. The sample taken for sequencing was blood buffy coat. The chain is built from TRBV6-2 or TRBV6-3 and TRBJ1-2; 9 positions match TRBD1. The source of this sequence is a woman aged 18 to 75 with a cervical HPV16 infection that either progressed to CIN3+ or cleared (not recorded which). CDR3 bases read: TGTGCCAGCACCGACAGACAGGGGGATGGC. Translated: CASTDRQGDG. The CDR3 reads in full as CASTDRQGDGYTF.